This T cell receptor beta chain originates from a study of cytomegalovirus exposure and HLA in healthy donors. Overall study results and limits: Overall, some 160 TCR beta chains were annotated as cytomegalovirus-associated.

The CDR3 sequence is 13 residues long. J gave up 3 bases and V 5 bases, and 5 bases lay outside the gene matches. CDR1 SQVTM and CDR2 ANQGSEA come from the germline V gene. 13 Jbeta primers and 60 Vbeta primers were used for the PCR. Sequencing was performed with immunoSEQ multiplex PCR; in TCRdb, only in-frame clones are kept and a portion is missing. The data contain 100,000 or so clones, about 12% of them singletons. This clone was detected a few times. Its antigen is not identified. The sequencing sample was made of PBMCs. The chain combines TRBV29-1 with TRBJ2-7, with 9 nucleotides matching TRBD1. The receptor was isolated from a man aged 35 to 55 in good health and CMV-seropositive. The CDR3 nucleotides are TGCAGCGTTCAAACAGGGGGCGACTACGAGCAGTACTTC. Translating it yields CSVQTGGDYEQYF.